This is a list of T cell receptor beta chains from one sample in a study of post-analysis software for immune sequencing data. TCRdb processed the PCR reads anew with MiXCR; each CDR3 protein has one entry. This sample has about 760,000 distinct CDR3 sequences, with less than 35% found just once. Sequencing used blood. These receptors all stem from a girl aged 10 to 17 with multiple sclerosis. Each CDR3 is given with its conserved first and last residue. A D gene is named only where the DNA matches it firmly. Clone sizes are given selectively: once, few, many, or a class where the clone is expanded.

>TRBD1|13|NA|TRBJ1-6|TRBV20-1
TGCAGTGTGGACAGGGAATATAATTCACCCCTCCACTTT
CSVDREYNSPLHF
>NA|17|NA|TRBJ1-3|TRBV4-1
TGCGCCAGCAGCCAAGTTGTCACACCGTGGGGTGGAAACACCATATATTTT
CASSQVVTPWGGNTIYF
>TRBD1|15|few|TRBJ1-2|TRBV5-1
TGCGCCAGCAGCTATACAGGGGATATAGGCTATGGCTACACCTTC
CASSYTGDIGYGYTF
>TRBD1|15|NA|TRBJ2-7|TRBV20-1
TGCAGTGCGGAACAGGGGGTATCATCCTATCACGAGCAGTACTTC
CSAEQGVSSYHEQYF
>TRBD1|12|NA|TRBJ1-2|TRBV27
TGTGCCAGCAGTGACAGGGTTGGGGGCTACACCTTC
CASSDRVGGYTF
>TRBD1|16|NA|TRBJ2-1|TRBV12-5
TGTGCTAGTGGTCCGGGACAGCCGAGCTCCTACAATGAGCAGTTCTTC
CASGPGQPSSYNEQFF
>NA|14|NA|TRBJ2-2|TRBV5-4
TGTGCCAGCAGTCGCGAGGAGGGGGCCGGGGAGCTGTTTTTT
CASSREEGAGELFF
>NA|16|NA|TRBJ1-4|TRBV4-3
TGCGCCAGCAGCCAACGTCCAGAAACAACTAACGAAAAACTGTTTTTT
CASSQRPETTNEKLFF
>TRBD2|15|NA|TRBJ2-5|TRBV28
TGTGCCAGCAGTTCGACTAGCGGGGGGGTAGAGACCCAGTACTTC
CASSSTSGGVETQYF
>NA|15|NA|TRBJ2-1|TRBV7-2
TGTGCCAGCAGCCAACCGGACAGTCTGCGAGGTGAGCAGTTCTTC
CASSQPDSLRGEQFF
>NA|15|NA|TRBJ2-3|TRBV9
TGTGCCAGCAGCGTAGCGGGACTCCTTACAGATACGCAGTATTTT
CASSVAGLLTDTQYF
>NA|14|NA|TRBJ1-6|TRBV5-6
TGTGCCAGCAGCTACGGGGACACTATGGGAGCCCTCCACTTT
CASSYGDTMGALHF
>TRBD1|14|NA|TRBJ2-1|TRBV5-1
TGCGCCAGCAGCTTGTGGGACAGGAACAATGAGCAGTTCTTC
CASSLWDRNNEQFF
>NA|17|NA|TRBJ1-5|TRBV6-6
TGTGCCAGCAGTTACTCGAGTCCAGGGAGGAACAATCAGCCCCAGCATTTT
CASSYSSPGRNNQPQHF
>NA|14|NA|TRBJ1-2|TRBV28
TGTGCCAGCAGTTTTCCTGCTTACCCGGAAGGCTACACCTTC
CASSFPAYPEGYTF
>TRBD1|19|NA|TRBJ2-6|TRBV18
TGTGCCAGCTCACCCCTGCTGACAGGGCTCTTCTCTGGGGCCAACGTCCTGACTTTC
CASSPLLTGLFSGANVLTF
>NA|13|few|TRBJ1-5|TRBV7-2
TGTGCCAGCAGCTTAGACTTCAATCAGCCCCAGCATTTT
CASSLDFNQPQHF
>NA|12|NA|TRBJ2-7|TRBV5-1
TGCGCCAGCAGCGATACAGGGAGCGAGCAGTACTTC
CASSDTGSEQYF
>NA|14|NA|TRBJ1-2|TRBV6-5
TGTGCCAGCACCTCCCTGGCCCGGAAGTATGGCTACACCTTC
CASTSLARKYGYTF
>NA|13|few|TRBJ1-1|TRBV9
TGTGCCAGCAGCGTAGCAGGCAACACTGAAGCTTTCTTT
CASSVAGNTEAFF
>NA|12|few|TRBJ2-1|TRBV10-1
TGCGCCAGCAGTGCGATGGGTAATGAGCAGTTCTTC
CASSAMGNEQFF
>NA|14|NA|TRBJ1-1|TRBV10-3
TGTGCCACCGGGGACGGCTACGGGGACACTGAAGCTTTCTTT
CATGDGYGDTEAFF
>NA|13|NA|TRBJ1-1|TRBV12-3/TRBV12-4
TGTGCCAGCAGCTTTAAGGTGAACACTGTAGCTTTCTTT
CASSFKVNTVAFF
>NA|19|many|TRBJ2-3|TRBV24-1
TGTGCCACCAGTTCCCTCGCCCCCGACAGACCGAATAGCACAGATACGCAGTATTTT
CATSSLAPDRPNSTDTQYF
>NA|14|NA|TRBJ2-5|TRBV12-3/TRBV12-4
TGTGCCAGCAGTTTTGCAGGGGCTGGAGAGACCCAGTACTTC
CASSFAGAGETQYF
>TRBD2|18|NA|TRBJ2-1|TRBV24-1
TGTGCCACCAGTGATCCGGGACTACAGATTACAACCTACAATGAGCAGTTCTTC
CATSDPGLQITTYNEQFF
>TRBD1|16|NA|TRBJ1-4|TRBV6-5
TGTGCCAGCAGTTCGGTCGTGGGACAGGGGAATGAAAAACTGTTTTTT
CASSSVVGQGNEKLFF
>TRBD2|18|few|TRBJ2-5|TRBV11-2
TGTGCCAGCAGCTCCCGGGGAAGGACTAGCCTAAATCAAGAGACCCAGTACTTC
CASSSRGRTSLNQETQYF
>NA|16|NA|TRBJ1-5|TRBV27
TGTGCCAGCAGCCCCGTGGTGGCGGCTAGCAATCAGCCCCAGCATTTT
CASSPVVAASNQPQHF
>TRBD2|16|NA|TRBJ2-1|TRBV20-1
TGCAGTGCTAGAGAGGGGACTAGCCCACCCTACAATGAGCAGTTCTTC
CSAREGTSPPYNEQFF
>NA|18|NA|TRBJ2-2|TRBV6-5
TGTGCCAGCAGTTACGGGTCCTTGGGAACAGCGAACACCGGGGAGCTGTTTTTT
CASSYGSLGTANTGELFF